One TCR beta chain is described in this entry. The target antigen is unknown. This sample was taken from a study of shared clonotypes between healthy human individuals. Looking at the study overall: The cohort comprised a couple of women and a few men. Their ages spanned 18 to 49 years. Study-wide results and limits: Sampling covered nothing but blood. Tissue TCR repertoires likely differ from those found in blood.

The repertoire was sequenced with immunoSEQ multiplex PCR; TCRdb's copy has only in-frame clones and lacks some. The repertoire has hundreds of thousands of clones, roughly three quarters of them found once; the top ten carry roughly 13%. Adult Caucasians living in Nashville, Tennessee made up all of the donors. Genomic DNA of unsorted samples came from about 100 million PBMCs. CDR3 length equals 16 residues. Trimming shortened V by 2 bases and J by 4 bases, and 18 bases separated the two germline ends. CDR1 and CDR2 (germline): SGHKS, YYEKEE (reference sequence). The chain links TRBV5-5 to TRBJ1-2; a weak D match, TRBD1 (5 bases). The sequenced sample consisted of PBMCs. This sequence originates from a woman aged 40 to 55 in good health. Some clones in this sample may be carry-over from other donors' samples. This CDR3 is CASSFAVGARGYGYTF. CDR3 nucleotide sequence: TGTGCCAGCAGCTTTGCGGTCGGGGCGCGGGGCTATGGCTACACCTTC.